The 28 T cell receptor beta chains below all came from one sample that was sequenced in a study of blood T cells in healthy people across ages. A J-beta primer mix and a sample-barcoded 5' primer were used in a second PCR of roughly 6 to 11 cycles. TCRdb reanalysed the 5' RACE reads using MiXCR and keeps one entry per CDR3 protein. Seen here are more than 900,000 distinct CDR3 sequences, under 35% observed once, and the top ten hold about 9.4%. The same specimen was also included in a second study, on T cells of mothers and their children.

Input material: blood. The receptors originated from a woman in her thirties or forties in good health.

Remarks on this clonotype: Being one base from a much bigger clone, this may be a read error. The chain recombines TRBV29-1 with TRBJ1-2; TRBD1 might be the D (5 bases). Per germline, CDR1 SQVTM and CDR2 ANQGSEA. The CDR3 has 15 residues. DNA of the CDR3: TGCAGCGTTGAAGACCCCGGGACGGCTAACTATGACTACACCTTC. This gives the protein CSVEDPGTANYDYTF.

The rearrangement uses TRBV20-1 and TRBJ2-3; no clear D gene. Trimming pared 0 bases from V and 10 bases from J, leaving 14 bases between. This CDR3 has 13 amino acids. Germline CDR1 DFQATT, CDR2 SNEGSKA (reference sequence). CDR3 bases: TGCAGTGCTAGAGAGGGGTCGGTCGGTGCGCAGTATTTT. Its protein product is CSAREGSVGAQYF.

In its sample, this clonotype was seen a few times. The genes are TRBV6-1 and TRBJ2-5, with a possible D match to TRBD1 (7 bases). With the DNA end fitting TRBJ2-7 better, the J assignment may be wrong. Germline loops: CDR1 MNHNS, CDR2 SASEGT. The CDR3 runs to 15 residues. As DNA, the CDR3 is TGTGCCAGCAGTGAAGCCGCAGGAGGGGGCCTCGAGCAGTACTTC. This sequence encodes CASSEAAGGGLEQYF.

There are a few counts of this clonotype. The V gene is TRBV6-2 or TRBV6-3, the J gene TRBJ1-2; D gene uncertain. CDR1 and CDR2 (germline): MNHEY, SVGEGT. The V and J ends lost 5 bases and 1 base respectively, with 14 bases between them. The CDR3 consists of 15 residues. The CDR3 bases are TGTGCCAGCAGTGGGATGTCAGGAATTAACTATGGCTACACCTTC. It encodes CASSGMSGINYGYTF.

This clonotype was observed at least ten times. The rearrangement joins TRBV9 to TRBJ1-4; D may be TRBD1 (5 bases). The CDR3 sequence is 13 residues long. Germline CDR1 and CDR2: SGDLS and YYNGEE. V lost 3 bases and J 4 bases, leaving 7 bases between the germline ends. The CDR3 region is CASSGDGNEKLFF. In DNA form, the CDR3 reads TGTGCCAGCAGCGGGGACGGTAATGAAAAACTGTTTTTT.

This chain uses TRBV5-1 with TRBJ1-6; D not certain. V was clipped by 2 bases and J by 1 base, with 10 bases between them. CDR1 SGHRS and CDR2 YFSETQ come from the germline V gene. The CDR3 sequence is 16 residues long. The CDR3 reads CASSFGSGSYNSPLHF. Written as DNA, the CDR3 is TGCGCCAGCAGCTTCGGCTCAGGATCCTATAATTCACCCCTCCACTTT.

The chain uses TRBV7-9 and TRBJ2-7; 9 bases align to TRBD1. The CDR3 contains 19 residues. CDR1 is SEHNR, CDR2 FQNEAQ, per germline (reference sequence). Trimming at V came to 5 bases and at J to 2 bases, leaving 19 bases not matched to a gene. The CDR3 bases are TGTGCCAGCAGCGCACACACCTCCAACCCGGGACAGGGCCCCTACGAGCAGTACTTC. Translating it yields CASSAHTSNPGQGPYEQYF.

This clonotype was seen ten or more times. This chain connects TRBV18 to TRBJ2-7; D is unresolved. The ends were cut back, 4 bases at V and 0 bases at J, with 7 bases in the middle. Per the germline V gene, CDR1 is KGHSH and CDR2 is LQKENI. CDR3 length: 13 residues. The CDR3 DNA reads TGTGCCAGCTCACACTCCAGCTCCTACGAGCAGTACTTC. Its translation is CASSHSSSYEQYF.

The gene calls are TRBV27 and TRBJ2-7; either TRBD1 or TRBD2 may fit D (5 bases each). This CDR3 has 14 amino acids. Germline lookup yields CDR1 MNHEY and CDR2 SMNVEV (reference sequence). Trimming shortened V by 4 bases and J by 3 bases, and 13 bases separated the two germline ends. This CDR3 reads CASSSGLGVYEQYF. The CDR3 DNA sequence: TGTGCCAGCAGTTCTGGACTGGGGGTCTACGAGCAGTACTTC.

This clonotype has at least ten counts. The rearrangement links TRBV29-1 to TRBJ1-2; 8 nucleotides match TRBD1. The length of the CDR3 is 12 residues. Germline trimming cut 4 bases from V and 6 bases from J; bases unmatched to any gene: 4. Per germline, CDR1 SQVTM and CDR2 ANQGSEA. CDR3 DNA: TGCAGCGTTGGACAGGGGCGGAATGGCTACACCTTC. It specifies CSVGQGRNGYTF.

This clonotype was seen many times. The chain recombines TRBV7-2 with TRBJ2-1; 7 nucleotides agree with TRBD2. The CDR3 runs 13 residues. Germline values: CDR1 SGHTA, CDR2 FQGNSA. The J segment lost 9 bases and the V segment lost 5 bases, leaving 7 bases of the junction unmatched. The CDR3 is CASSDAGTTEQFF. CDR3 DNA sequence: TGTGCCAGCAGCGACGCTGGGACTACTGAGCAGTTCTTC.

As for this clonotype: An end of the junction does not agree with germline; a read error may underlie this. This chain links TRBV3-1 with TRBJ1-4; 9 positions match TRBD1. The CDR3 length is 15 residues. Germline V CDR1 and CDR2: LGHDT, YNNKEL (reference sequence). This CDR3 is CASSPGQGANEELFF. The CDR3 DNA sequence: TGTGCCAGCAGCCCGGGACAGGGCGCCAATGAAGAACTGTTTTTT.

This clonotype is a singleton in its sample. V gene TRBV28 combines with J gene TRBJ2-1, with D hard to call. Germline assignment: CDR1 MDHEN and CDR2 SYDVKM. V lost 2 bases, J lost 15 bases, and 20 bases lay in between. The CDR3 runs 14 residues. The DNA of the CDR3 is TGTGCCAGCAGTTTAATCCCTGGAACTTCTAGTGTGTTCTTC. Its protein product is CASSLIPGTSSVFF.

With regard to this clonotype: This may arise from a read error, as a much more abundant clone is one base away. The chain uses TRBV29-1 and TRBJ2-7, with 8 bases lining up with TRBD2. The CDR3 extends over 11 amino acids. Germline lookup yields CDR1 SQVTM and CDR2 ANQGSEA. Germline trimming cut 8 bases from V and 7 bases from J; bases unmatched to any gene: 7. The CDR3, as DNA: TGCAGCATGGGACTAGGCAATGAGCAGTACTTC. Amino acids: CSMGLGNEQYF.

A few counts support this clonotype. V usage is TRBV29-1 and J usage is TRBJ2-1; 8 positions agree with TRBD2. The CDR3 runs to 13 residues. V lost 7 bases, J lost 9 bases, and 11 bases stayed unmatched. Looked up from germline, CDR1 is SQVTM and CDR2 is ANQGSEA. The CDR3 bases are TGCAGCGCCTCGGGACTAGTTATATCTGAGCAGTTCTTC. The encoded protein is CSASGLVISEQFF.

There are a few counts of this clonotype. V usage is TRBV7-9 and J usage is TRBJ2-7; a possible D gene is TRBD1 (6 bases). This CDR3 has 15 amino acids. The germline V gene encodes CDR1 SEHNR and CDR2 FQNEAQ (reference sequence). The V gene lost 5 bases and the J gene lost 0 bases, with 14 bases spanning the gap. Here the CDR3 DNA reads TGTGCCAGCAGCCTAACCGGGACACTCTCCTACGAGCAGTACTTC. It encodes CASSLTGTLSYEQYF. Based on the CDR3 plus reference TRBV7-9 and TRBJ2-7, the full variable domain is DTGVSQNPRHKITKRGQNVTFRCDPISEHNRLYWYRQTLGQGPEFLTYFQNEAQLEKSRLLSDRFSAERPKGSFSTLEIQRTEQGDSAMYLCASSLTGTLSYEQYFGPGTRLTVT.

This clonotype was observed many times. The chain has TRBV7-2 and TRBJ1-6; D call uncertain. The germline V and J ends were trimmed by 2 bases and 8 bases, with 10 bases remaining between them. Germline V gives CDR1 SGHTA, CDR2 FQGNSA. The CDR3 runs 14 residues. CDR3 bases: TGTGCCAGCAGCTTACACCGTGGGGATTCACCCCTCCACTTT. Translating gives CASSLHRGDSPLHF.

The chain joins TRBV6-6 to TRBJ2-7; 7 bases line up with TRBD2. After removal of 3 bases from V and 7 bases from J, the junction contained 12 bases not matched to a gene. CDR1 and CDR2 (germline): MNHNY, SVGAGI (reference sequence). This CDR3 has 15 residues. This chain's CDR3 is CASSYKASGNNEQYF. The CDR3 nucleotides read TGTGCCAGCAGTTATAAGGCTAGCGGAAACAATGAGCAGTACTTC.

This clonotype was detected only a few times. The chain links TRBV4-2 to TRBJ1-1; 8 bases line up with TRBD1. This CDR3 has 15 amino acids. V shed 5 bases and J 5 bases; nucleotides not matched to a gene: 10. Germline V gene sequence: CDR1 LGHNA, CDR2 YNFKEQ. This CDR3 is CASSTRQGRWTEAFF. CDR3 nucleotide sequence: TGTGCCAGCAGCACACGACAGGGGAGATGGACTGAAGCTTTCTTT.

Only a few counts were recorded for this clonotype. The CDR3 sequence: CSARQGRSEAFF. The CDR3 nucleotides are TGCAGTGCTAGGCAGGGTAGATCTGAAGCTTTCTTT. The rearrangement joins TRBV20-1 to TRBJ1-1; D might be TRBD1 (5 bases). CDR3 length: 12 amino acids. V was shortened by 3 bases and J by 6 bases, with 11 bases between the two germline ends. Germline assignment: CDR1 DFQATT and CDR2 SNEGSKA (reference sequence).

Remarks on this clonotype: A read error may explain this, as a much larger clone is one base away. V and J are TRBV29-1 and TRBJ2-7; D unclear. The CDR3 is made up of 14 amino acids. The germline gives CDR1 SQVTM, CDR2 ANQGSEA. The CDR3 DNA sequence: TGCAGCGTTGTGGGCCCCCAAAGCTCCTACGAGCAGGACTTC. It translates to CSVVGPQSSYEQDF.

This clonotype was seen a handful of times. The chain recombines TRBV20-1 with TRBJ1-2; TRBD1 is a possible D gene (5 bases). The ends were cut back, 5 bases at V and 7 bases at J, with 11 bases in the middle. This CDR3 comprises 11 residues. Germline lookup yields CDR1 DFQATT and CDR2 SNEGSKA (reference sequence). The CDR3 loop is CSAWQGSGYTF. DNA of the CDR3: TGCAGTGCTTGGCAGGGCAGTGGCTACACCTTC.

This clonotype turned up a few times. V and J are TRBV28 and TRBJ2-3; 11 bases agree with TRBD2. CDR1 is MDHEN and CDR2 is SYDVKM in the germline V gene. Losses at the gene ends were 6 bases for V and 0 bases for J; bases not matched to a gene: 8. This CDR3 contains 17 residues. The CDR3 bases are TGTGCCAGCAGGCCTCAGGGACTAGCGGCAAGCACAGATACGCAGTATTTT. The encoded protein is CASRPQGLAASTDTQYF. Filled out from reference TRBV28 and TRBJ2-3, the complete variable domain reads DVKVTQSSRYLVKRTGEKVFLECVQDMDHENMFWYRQDPGLGLRLIYFSYDVKMKEKGDIPEGYSVSREKKERFSLILESASTNQTSMYLCASRPQGLAASTDTQYFGPGTRLTVL.

This clonotype was found once. The V and J genes are TRBV6-2 or TRBV6-3 and TRBJ1-1; possibly TRBD1 for D (5 bases). Germline values: CDR1 MNHEY, CDR2 SVGEGT. V lost 10 bases and J 0 bases, leaving 15 bases between the germline ends. The length of the CDR3 is 14 residues. The CDR3 coding sequence is TGTGCCACCTGGGGCCCGATTATGAACACTGAAGCTTTCTTT. Its protein product is CATWGPIMNTEAFF.

This clonotype was recorded only once. At one of its ends the junction is not consistent with the germline gene, which may arise from a read error. The V and J genes are TRBV10-3 and TRBJ1-1; D is undetermined. CDR1 and CDR2 from the germline V gene are ENHRY and SYGVKD. This CDR3 spans 14 amino acids. The CDR3 DNA sequence: TGTACCATCAGTGTCGGAGTGGGATCATCTGAAGCTTTCTTT. Its protein product is CTISVGVGSSEAFF.

The chain recombines TRBV4-1 with TRBJ2-1, with a weak D call TRBD2 (6 bases). The CDR3 spans 17 residues. With 3 bases removed from V and 5 bases from J, the gap between germline ends came to 20 bases. Germline CDR1 is MGHRA and CDR2 is YSYEKL. CDR3 in amino acids: CASSHARRDGPNNEQFF. The CDR3 DNA sequence: TGCGCCAGCAGCCATGCGAGGAGGGACGGACCCAACAATGAGCAGTTCTTC.

The table lists this clonotype with a count of one. This clone may be a read error of a much larger clone one base away. The chain employs TRBV10-3 and TRBJ2-7; D not certain. CDR3 length: 15 amino acids. Germline V CDR1 and CDR2: ENHRY, SYGVKD. Trimming left V 4 bases short and J 3 bases short, with 16 bases between. Written as DNA, the CDR3 is TGTGCCATCAGTGGGGGTGCCAATTTAGTCTACGAGCAGTACTTC. Protein product: CAISGGANLVYEQYF.

In its sample, this clonotype was seen many times. The CDR3 region has the DNA TGTGCCAGCAGGTCCTCAACTTCCTACGAGCAGTACTTC. The encoded protein is CASRSSTSYEQYF. This sequence joins TRBV7-9 and TRBJ2-7, with D hard to call. This CDR3 is built from 13 residues. The V end lost 6 bases, the J end lost 1 base, and 10 bases lay between the germline ends. Germline V gene lookup returns CDR1 SEHNR and CDR2 FQNEAQ (reference sequence).